This T cell receptor (beta chain) was sequenced during a study of early T cells in non-severe SARS-CoV-2 infection (dated by TCRdb to the early 2020s). General notes on the study: Because TCR sequencing was done on bulk RNA from unsorted whole blood, the alpha and beta chains could not be paired.

Deletion took 1 base off V and 4 bases off J, with a span of 8 bases between the germline ends. The germline V gene (reference sequence) gives CDR1 as SGHNT and CDR2 as YYREEE. Including cysteine and phenylalanine, the CDR3 has 13 amino acids. The retained sequence is limited to the CDR3, 39 bases, with the frame set at the first base. General conclusions and limits of the study: Matching against VDJdb was skewed toward anti-spike CD8 responses, likely underestimated virus-specific expansions, and missed private and CD4 specificities.

Set within a cohort of healthcare workers in London, UK, this nested case-control study involved weekly PCR testing of nasopharyngeal swabs along with blood sampling. Between 23 and 31 March 2020, the week of the UK lockdown, healthcare workers were enrolled and then followed up weekly for as long as 16 weeks. Library prep was done by 5' RACE. Sequencing was carried out with a NextSeq 500. In the TCR library protocol, unique molecular identifiers were attached to individual cDNA molecules to correct for PCR bias and sequencing error. TCR alpha and beta chains were both sequenced, and the abundances of alpha and beta sequences in each sample were closely correlated with each other. On the authors' methods: Decombinator V4 was used to perform V gene, J gene and CDR3 annotation of TCR sequences. TCRs were defined as expanded if a significant change between any two time points was detected under a Poisson model with p below 0.0001. TCR abundances were normalised to the total number of TCRs sequenced in each sample and reported as counts per million. MAIT TCRs were defined by TRAV1-2 paired with TRAJ12, TRAJ20 or TRAJ33, and iNKT TCRs by TRAV10 paired with TRAJ18. VDJdb, accessed 1 November 2021, was searched for CMV, EBV and SARS-CoV-2 annotated TCRs, excluding TCRs annotated for multiple antigens. The public reads were quality trimmed at Q25 with fastp and then assembled into clones with MiXCR by TCRdb, keeping productive beta chains. Each entry merges the rows of one CDR3 protein and shows their most common DNA and genes. TCRdb's processing, not the authors' own work, is the source of the V and J calls. This sample gives roughly 61,000 distinct CDR3 sequences in total; roughly a tenth of them show up just once. The ten largest make up around 8.3% of the sample.

Turning to this clonotype: This receptor's antigen is unknown. No base qualities exist here, and no much larger clone lies one base off it.

The specimen was whole blood. The sequence is built from TRBV5-4 and TRBJ1-1, with no D gene named confidently. The clonotype originates from an adult who was a healthcare worker with PCR-confirmed SARS-CoV-2 infection or an uninfected control (not recorded which). Here the CDR3 is given as CASSLQAGTEAFF. Read as DNA, the sequence is TGTGCCAGCAGCTTGCAGGCGGGCACTGAAGCTTTCTTT.